This is a list of T cell receptor beta chains from one sample in a study of CD8+ T cells in alopecia areata. Method: immunoSEQ multiplex PCR; TCRdb's copy keeps in-frame clones and lacks some. The sample yields 120,000 to 150,000 clones, approximately 85% seen once. The specimen was CD8+ T cells sorted from blood, collected at week 4, from a patient treated with tofacitinib. The receptors originated from a human donor with alopecia areata. The CDR3 runs from the conserved cysteine through the conserved F or W. A D gene is named only where the DNA matches it firmly. Expanded clones get a size class; other rows say once, few or many, or leave the size out.

.,.,TRBJ2-1,TRBV13,TGTGCCAGCAGCCGAGGCCGGCTTGAGCAGTTCTTC,CASSRGRLEQFF
.,.,TRBJ1-2,TRBV7-2,TGTGCCAGCAGCTTAGGTGGGGGCGATGGCTACACCTTC,CASSLGGGDGYTF
.,TRBD2,TRBJ2-7,TRBV6-6,TGTGCCAGCAGTTACTCGTCCGGACTAGCGGATAGGGAGCAGTACTTC,CASSYSSGLADREQYF
.,TRBD2,TRBJ2-3,TRBV27,TGTGCCAGCAGAGGACTAGCAGATACGCAGTATTTT,CASRGLADTQYF
.,.,TRBJ2-6,TRBV4-3,TGCGCCAGCAGCCAAGATCCGGGCGGTCTTGGGGCCAACGTCCTGACTTTC,CASSQDPGGLGANVLTF
.,.,TRBJ1-3,TRBV15,TGTGCCACCAGCAGAGATCAGGGGATCTCTGGAAACACCATATATTTT,CATSRDQGISGNTIYF
.,TRBD2,TRBJ2-1,TRBV5-1,TGCGCCAGCAGCTATGGACTAGCGGGAGCTTCCTACAATGAGCAGTTCTTC,CASSYGLAGASYNEQFF
.,.,TRBJ2-7,TRBV27,TGTGCCAGCAGTCCCCGGGGCGGCTACGAGCAGTACTTC,CASSPRGGYEQYF
few,.,TRBJ2-1,TRBV2,TGTGCCAGCAGTGGAAATATAAGACAGCGATACAATGAGCAGTTCTTC,CASSGNIRQRYNEQFF
.,.,TRBJ2-2,TRBV6-5,TGTGCCAGCAGTTACGAGGGCACCGGGGAGCTGTTTTTT,CASSYEGTGELFF
.,TRBD2,TRBJ2-7,TRBV9,TGTGCCAGCAGCGTAGAGGCTAGCGGAGCCTACGAGCAGTACTTC,CASSVEASGAYEQYF
.,.,TRBJ1-1,TRBV27,TGTGCCAGCAGTTTATGGTCCGGCAACACTGAAGCTTTCTTT,CASSLWSGNTEAFF